This T cell receptor beta chain appears in the sequencing data of a study of CD8 T cells in ankylosing spondylitis. V was cut by 5 bases and J by 0 bases, with 9 bases left in between. CDR3 length equals 14 residues. Study results and caveats: Blood from ankylosing spondylitis patients appeared to carry a characteristic eight-variant TCR beta motif. Clones linked to disease were reported to show significant enrichment in matched ankylosing spondylitis synovial fluid.

This clonotype was detected ten times or more. Its antigen remains unknown. For TCR beta, libraries came from quantitative 5'-RACE with molecular barcodes. TCRdb called the 5' RACE reads again in MiXCR, with one record for every CDR3 protein. Of about 92,000 distinct CDR3 sequences in the sample, approximately 9% were seen once. The TCR comes from a male donor with ankylosing spondylitis or in good health (not recorded which). The gene calls are TRBV12-3 or TRBV12-4 and TRBJ2-3, with a possible D match to TRBD1 (5 bases). The specimen sequenced was blood, either unsorted or a sorted T cell fraction (not recorded which). The CDR3 sequence is CASSQTVSTDTQYF. CDR3 coding DNA: TGTGCCAGCAGTCAGACAGTTAGCACAGATACGCAGTATTTT.